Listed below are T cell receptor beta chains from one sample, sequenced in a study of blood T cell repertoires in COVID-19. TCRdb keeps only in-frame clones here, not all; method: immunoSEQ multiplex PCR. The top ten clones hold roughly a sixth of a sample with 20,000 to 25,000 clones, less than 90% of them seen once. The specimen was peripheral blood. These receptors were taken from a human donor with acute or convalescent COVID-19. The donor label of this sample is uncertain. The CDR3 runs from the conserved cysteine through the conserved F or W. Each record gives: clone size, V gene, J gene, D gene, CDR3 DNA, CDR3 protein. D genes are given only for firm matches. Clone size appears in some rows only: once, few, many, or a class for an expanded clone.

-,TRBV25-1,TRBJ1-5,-,TGTGCCAGCAGTGAATCTCCTTCCAATCAGCCCCAGCATTTT,CASSESPSNQPQHF
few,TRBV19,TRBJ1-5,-,TGTGCCAGTAGTAACAGGAATCAGCCCCAGCATTTT,CASSNRNQPQHF
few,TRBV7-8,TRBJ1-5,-,TGTGCCAGCAGCCGCGGGGGCAATCAGCCCCAGCATTTT,CASSRGGNQPQHF
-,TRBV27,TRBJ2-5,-,TGTGCCAGCAGACTCCAAGAGACCCAGTACTTC,CASRLQETQYF
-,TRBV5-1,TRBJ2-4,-,TGCGCCAGCAGCTTGGATGGAGGCCATGGCGGAAACATTCAGTACTTC,CASSLDGGHGGNIQYF
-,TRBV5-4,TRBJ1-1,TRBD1,TGTGCCAGCAGCTGGGGACAGGCGAACACTGAAGCTTTCTTT,CASSWGQANTEAFF
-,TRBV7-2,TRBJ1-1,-,TGTGCCAGCAGCTCTCTAGGTGAGGACACTGAAGCTTTCTTT,CASSSLGEDTEAFF
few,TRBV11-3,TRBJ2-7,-,TGTGCCAGCAGCTTGGGAGAGGGTTCGGGGCAGTACTTC,CASSLGEGSGQYF
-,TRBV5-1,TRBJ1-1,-,TGCGCCAGCAGCTTGGGTTCTGTGAACACTGAAGCTTTCTTT,CASSLGSVNTEAFF
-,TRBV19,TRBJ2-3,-,TGTGCCAGTAGTATAGACGCGGGCGGGGAAACGCAGTATTTT,CASSIDAGGETQYF
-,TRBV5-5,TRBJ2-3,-,TGTGCCAGCAGCGTCAGGTTGGCAGATACGCAGTATTTT,CASSVRLADTQYF
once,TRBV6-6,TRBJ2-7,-,TGTGCCAGCAGTCCCGGGACATCCCCCGAGCAGTACTTC,CASSPGTSPEQYF
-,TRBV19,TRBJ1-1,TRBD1,TGTGCCAGTAGTGTAGGACAGGGTGGGGAAGCTTTCTTT,CASSVGQGGEAFF
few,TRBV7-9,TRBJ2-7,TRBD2,TGTGCCAGCAGCCGGAGGACTAGCGGGAGAAACGAGCAGTACTTC,CASSRRTSGRNEQYF
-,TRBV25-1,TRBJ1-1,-,TGTGCCAGCCGGGAGTACACTGAAGCTTTCTTT,CASREYTEAFF
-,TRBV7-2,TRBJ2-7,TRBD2,TGTGCCAGCAGTCCTACTCGGGCGGGGGGCTCCTACGAGCAGTACTTC,CASSPTRAGGSYEQYF
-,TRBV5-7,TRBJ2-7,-,TGTGCCAGCAGCTTGGGCGCAGGGTATCACGAGCAGTACTTC,CASSLGAGYHEQYF